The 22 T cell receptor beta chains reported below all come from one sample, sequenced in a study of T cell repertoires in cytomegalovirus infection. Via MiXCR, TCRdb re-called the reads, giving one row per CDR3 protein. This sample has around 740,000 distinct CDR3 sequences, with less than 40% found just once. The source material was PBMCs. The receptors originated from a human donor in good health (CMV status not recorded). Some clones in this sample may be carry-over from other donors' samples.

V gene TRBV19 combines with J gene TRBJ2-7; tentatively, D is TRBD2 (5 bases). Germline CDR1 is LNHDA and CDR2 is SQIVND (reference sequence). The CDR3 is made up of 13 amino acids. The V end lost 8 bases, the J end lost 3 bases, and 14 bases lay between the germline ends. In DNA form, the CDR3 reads TGTGCCAGTTCGTCTCGTCGGGACTACGAGCAGTACTTC. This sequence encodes CASSSRRDYEQYF.

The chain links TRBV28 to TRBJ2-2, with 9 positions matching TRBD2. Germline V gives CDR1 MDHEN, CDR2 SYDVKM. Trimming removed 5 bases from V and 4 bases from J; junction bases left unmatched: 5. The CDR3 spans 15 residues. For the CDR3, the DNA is TGTGCCAGCAGTCCGTCTAGCGGGGTCACCGGGGAGCTGTTTTTT. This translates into CASSPSSGVTGELFF.

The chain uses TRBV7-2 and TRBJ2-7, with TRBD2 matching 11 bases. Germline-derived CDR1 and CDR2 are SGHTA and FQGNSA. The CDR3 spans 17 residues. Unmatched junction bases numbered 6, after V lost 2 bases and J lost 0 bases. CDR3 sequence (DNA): TGTGCCAGCAGCTTATCTCTAGCGGGAGGCCACTCCTACGAGCAGTACTTC. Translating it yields CASSLSLAGGHSYEQYF.

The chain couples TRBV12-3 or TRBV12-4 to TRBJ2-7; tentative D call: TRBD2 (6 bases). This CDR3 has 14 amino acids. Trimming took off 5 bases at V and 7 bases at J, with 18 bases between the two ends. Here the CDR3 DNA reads TGTGCCAGCAGTCCCCGCAGTGCCCGGGGGGAGCAGTACTTC. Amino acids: CASSPRSARGEQYF.

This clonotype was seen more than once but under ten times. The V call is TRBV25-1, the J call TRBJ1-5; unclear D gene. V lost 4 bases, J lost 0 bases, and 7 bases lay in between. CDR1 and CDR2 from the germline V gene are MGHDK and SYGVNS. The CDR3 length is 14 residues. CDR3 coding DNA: TGTGCCAGCAGTGCCTCGATTAGCAATCAGCCCCAGCATTTT. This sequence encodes CASSASISNQPQHF. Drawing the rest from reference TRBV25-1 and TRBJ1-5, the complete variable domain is EADIYQTPRYLVIGTGKKITLECSQTMGHDKMYWYQQDPGMELHLIHYSYGVNSTEKGDLSSESTVSRIRTEHFPLTLESARPSHTSQYLCASSASISNQPQHFGDGTRLSIL.

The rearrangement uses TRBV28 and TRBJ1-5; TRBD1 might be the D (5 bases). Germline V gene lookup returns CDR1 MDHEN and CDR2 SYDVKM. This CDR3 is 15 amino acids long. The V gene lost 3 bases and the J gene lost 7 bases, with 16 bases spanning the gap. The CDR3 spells CASSLEGRVRQPQHF. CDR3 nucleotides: TGTGCCAGCAGTTTGGAGGGGCGGGTAAGGCAGCCCCAGCATTTT. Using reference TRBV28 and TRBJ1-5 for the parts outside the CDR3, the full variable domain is DVKVTQSSRYLVKRTGEKVFLECVQDMDHENMFWYRQDPGLGLRLIYFSYDVKMKEKGDIPEGYSVSREKKERFSLILESASTNQTSMYLCASSLEGRVRQPQHFGDGTRLSIL.

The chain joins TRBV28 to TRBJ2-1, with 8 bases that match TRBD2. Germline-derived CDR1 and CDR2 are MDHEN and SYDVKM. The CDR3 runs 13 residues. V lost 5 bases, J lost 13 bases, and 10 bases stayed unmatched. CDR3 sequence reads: CASSPTAAGGQFF. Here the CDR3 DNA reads TGTGCCAGCAGTCCCACCGCTGCGGGAGGCCAGTTCTTC. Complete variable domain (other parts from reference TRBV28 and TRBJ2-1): DVKVTQSSRYLVKRTGEKVFLECVQDMDHENMFWYRQDPGLGLRLIYFSYDVKMKEKGDIPEGYSVSREKKERFSLILESASTNQTSMYLCASSPTAAGGQFFGPGTRLTVL.

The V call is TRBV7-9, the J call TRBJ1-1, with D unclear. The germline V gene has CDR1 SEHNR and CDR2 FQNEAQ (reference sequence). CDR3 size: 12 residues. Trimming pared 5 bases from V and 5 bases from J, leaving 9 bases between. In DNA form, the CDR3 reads TGTGCCAGCAGCCCCGCGTGGACTGAAGCTTTCTTT. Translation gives CASSPAWTEAFF.

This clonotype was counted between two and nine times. DNA for the CDR3: TGTGCCAGCAGCCCCCTCGGGCGGGGGGGTTTAAGGGCAGATACGCAGTATTTT. It is translated as CASSPLGRGGLRADTQYF. This chain connects TRBV11-2 to TRBJ2-3; TRBD2 agrees at 9 bases. With V trimmed by 5 bases and J by 4 bases, 16 bases remained unmatched. Germline V gene sequence: CDR1 SGHAT, CDR2 FQNNGV. The length of the CDR3 is 18 residues.

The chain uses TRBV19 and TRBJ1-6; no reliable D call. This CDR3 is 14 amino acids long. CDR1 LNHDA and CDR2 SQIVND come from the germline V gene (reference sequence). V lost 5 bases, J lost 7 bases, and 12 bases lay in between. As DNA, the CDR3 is TGTGCCAGTAGTCATCGGACGGAAAATTCACCCCTCCACTTT. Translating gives CASSHRTENSPLHF.

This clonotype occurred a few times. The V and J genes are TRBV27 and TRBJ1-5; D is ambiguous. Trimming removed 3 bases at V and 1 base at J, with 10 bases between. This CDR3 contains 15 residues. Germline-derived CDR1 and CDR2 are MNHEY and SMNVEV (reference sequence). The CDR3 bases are TGTGCCAGCAGTTTCTATGGAGAAAGCAATCAGCCCCAGCATTTT. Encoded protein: CASSFYGESNQPQHF.

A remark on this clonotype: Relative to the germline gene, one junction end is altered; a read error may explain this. CDR3 loop: CAGSLQGNQPQHF. The CDR3 DNA sequence: TGTGCCGGCAGCTTACAGGGCAATCAGCCCCAGCATTTT. The chain uses TRBV7-9 and TRBJ1-5, with D maybe TRBD1 (5 bases). CDR1 and CDR2 (germline): SEHNR, FQNEAQ (reference sequence). There are 13 residues in the CDR3.

The CDR3 bases are TGTGCCAGCAGCTTACGCCAGATAAATCAGCCCCAGCATTTT. This translates into CASSLRQINQPQHF. The chain recombines TRBV7-8 with TRBJ1-5; D is uncertain. The CDR3 runs 14 residues. Germline-derived CDR1 and CDR2 are SGHVS and FQNEAQ. V shed 2 bases and J shed 4 bases, with 9 bases lying between them.

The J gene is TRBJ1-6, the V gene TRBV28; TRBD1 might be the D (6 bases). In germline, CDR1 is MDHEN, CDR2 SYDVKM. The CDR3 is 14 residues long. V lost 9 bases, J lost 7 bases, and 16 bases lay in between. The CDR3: CASLLGGGNSPLHF. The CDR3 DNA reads TGTGCCAGTCTCTTGGGAGGGGGGAATTCACCCCTCCACTTT.

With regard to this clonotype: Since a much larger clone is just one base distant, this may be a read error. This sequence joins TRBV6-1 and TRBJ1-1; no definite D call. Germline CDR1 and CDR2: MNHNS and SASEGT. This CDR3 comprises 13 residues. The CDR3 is CASSQKMNTEALF. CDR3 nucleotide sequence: TGTGCCAGCAGTCAGAAGATGAACACTGAAGCTTTATTT.

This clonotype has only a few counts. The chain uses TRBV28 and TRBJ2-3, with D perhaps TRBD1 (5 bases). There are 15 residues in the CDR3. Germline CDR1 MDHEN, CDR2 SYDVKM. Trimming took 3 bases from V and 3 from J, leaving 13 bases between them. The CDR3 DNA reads TGTGCCAGCAGTTTGGCGGACACTCTGACAGATACGCAGTATTTT. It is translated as CASSLADTLTDTQYF.

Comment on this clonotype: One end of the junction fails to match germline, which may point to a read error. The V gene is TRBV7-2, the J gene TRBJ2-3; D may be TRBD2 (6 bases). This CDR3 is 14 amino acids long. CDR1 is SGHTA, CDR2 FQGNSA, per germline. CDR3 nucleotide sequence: TGTGCCATCAGCCAGCCGGGCCAACGGGAGTCCCAGTATTTT. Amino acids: CAISQPGQRESQYF. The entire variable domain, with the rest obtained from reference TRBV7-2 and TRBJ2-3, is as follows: GAGVSQSPSNKVTEKGKDVELRCDPISGHTALYWYRQSLGQGLEFLIYFQGNSAPDKSGLPSDRFSAERTGGSVSTLTIQRTQQEDSAVYLCAISQPGQRESQYFGPGTRLTVL.

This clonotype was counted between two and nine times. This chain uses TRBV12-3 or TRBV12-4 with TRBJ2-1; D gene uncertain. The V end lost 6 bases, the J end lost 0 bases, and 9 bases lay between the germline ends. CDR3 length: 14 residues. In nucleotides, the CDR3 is TGTGCCAGCAGGTTCCCAAGCTCCTACAATGAGCAGTTCTTC. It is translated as CASRFPSSYNEQFF.

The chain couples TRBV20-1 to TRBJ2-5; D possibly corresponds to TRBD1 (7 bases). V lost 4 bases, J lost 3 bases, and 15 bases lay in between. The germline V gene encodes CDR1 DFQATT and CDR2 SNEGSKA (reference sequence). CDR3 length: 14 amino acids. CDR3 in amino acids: CSAIPGRGEETQYF. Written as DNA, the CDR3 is TGCAGTGCTATTCCGGGCAGGGGGGAAGAGACCCAGTACTTC.

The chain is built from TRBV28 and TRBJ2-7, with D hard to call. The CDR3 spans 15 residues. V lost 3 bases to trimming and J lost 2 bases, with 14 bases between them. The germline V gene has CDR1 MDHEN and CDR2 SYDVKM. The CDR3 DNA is TGTGCCAGCAGTTTGTTCGGGCCTTACCCCTACGAGCAGTACTTC. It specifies CASSLFGPYPYEQYF.

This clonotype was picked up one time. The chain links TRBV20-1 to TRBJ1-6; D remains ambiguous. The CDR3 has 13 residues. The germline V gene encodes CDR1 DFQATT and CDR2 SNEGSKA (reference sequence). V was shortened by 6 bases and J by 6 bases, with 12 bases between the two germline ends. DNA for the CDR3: TGCAGTGCCCTCACGGCCGCTAATTCACCCCTCCACTTT. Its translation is CSALTAANSPLHF.

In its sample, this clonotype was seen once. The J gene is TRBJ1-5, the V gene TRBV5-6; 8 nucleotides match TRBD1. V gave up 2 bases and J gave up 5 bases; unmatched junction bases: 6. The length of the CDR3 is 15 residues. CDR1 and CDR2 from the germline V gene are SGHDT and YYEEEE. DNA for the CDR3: TGTGCCAGCAGCTTCGAAAGGACAGGGTATCAGCCCCAGCATTTT. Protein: CASSFERTGYQPQHF.